The 11 T cell receptor beta chains given below trace back to one sample, sequenced in a study of cytomegalovirus exposure and HLA in healthy donors. The primer mix had 60 Vbeta and 13 Jbeta primers. Sequenced by immunoSEQ multiplex PCR; TCRdb stores in-frame clones only, minus some. The sample yields 150,000 to 200,000 clones, around 77% seen once. Sequenced sample: PBMCs. The receptors here all came from a man aged 55-75 years in good health and CMV-seronegative.

This chain links TRBV11-2 with TRBJ2-5, with a tentative D call TRBD2 (6 bases). Germline CDR1 SGHAT, CDR2 FQNNGV. This CDR3 is 13 amino acids long. V gave up 7 bases and J gave up 2 bases, with 11 bases separating them. CDR3 loop: CASTKSGQETQYF. The CDR3 DNA reads TGTGCCAGCACCAAAAGCGGGCAAGAGACCCAGTACTTC.

The chain uses TRBV5-6 and TRBJ2-5; D gene uncertain. The J call may be mistaken, given a closer DNA end match to TRBJ2-7. Per the germline V gene, CDR1 is SGHDT and CDR2 is YYEEEE. There are 11 residues in the CDR3. The CDR3 loop is CASSLAYEQYF. CDR3 coding DNA: TGTGCCAGCAGCTTGGCCTACGAGCAGTACTTC.

The chain employs TRBV2 and TRBJ1-2; TRBD1 might be the D (6 bases). This CDR3 spans 12 amino acids. CDR1 and CDR2 from the germline V gene are SNHLY and FYNNEI. V was trimmed by 6 bases and J by 4 bases, leaving 9 bases between them. The CDR3 bases are TGTGCCAGCAGCGTCAGGGGCTATGGCTACACCTTC. It encodes CASSVRGYGYTF.

This chain uses TRBV7-2 with TRBJ2-7, with 8 bases fitting TRBD2. This CDR3 region has 14 residues. Looked up from germline, CDR1 is SGHTA and CDR2 is FQGNSA. V shed 2 bases, J shed 5 bases, and the junction held 5 bases outside the gene matches. The CDR3 loop reads CASSLFAGGDEQYF. In DNA form, the CDR3 reads TGTGCCAGCAGCTTATTTGCGGGAGGTGACGAGCAGTACTTC.

The CDR3 region is CASSRLGGVTDTQYF. CDR3 DNA: TGTGCCAGCAGCCGACTAGGTGGGGTCACAGATACGCAGTATTTT. The chain is built from TRBV11-3 and TRBJ2-3; D is possibly TRBD2 (6 bases). The CDR3 length is 15 residues. The V end lost 5 bases, the J end lost 2 bases, and 14 bases lay between the germline ends. Germline V CDR1 and CDR2: SGHNT, YENEEA.

This clone was seen a handful of times. The chain couples TRBV5-1 to TRBJ2-2, with D hard to call. Between the trimmed V and J ends, which lost 0 bases and 1 base, there was a span of 4 bases. The CDR3 sequence is 14 residues long. Germline loops: CDR1 SGHRS, CDR2 YFSETQ. CDR3 sequence reads: CASSLGLNTGELFF. CDR3 in DNA: TGCGCCAGCAGCTTGGGACTGAACACCGGGGAGCTGTTTTTT.

The chain recombines TRBV11-1 with TRBJ2-2; 7 bases are shared with TRBD1. The CDR3 sequence is 15 residues long. Trimming removed 0 bases from V and 5 bases from J; junction bases left unmatched: 3. Per the germline V gene, CDR1 is SGHAT and CDR2 is FQDESV (reference sequence). CDR3 coding DNA: TGTGCCAGCAGCTTAGCACAGGGGAATACCGGGGAGCTGTTTTTT. As protein: CASSLAQGNTGELFF.

The gene calls are TRBV5-1 and TRBJ1-3; D unresolved. Germline assignment: CDR1 SGHRS and CDR2 YFSETQ. The V and J ends lost 4 bases and 0 bases respectively, with 8 bases between them. The CDR3 consists of 14 residues. The CDR3 here is CASSPISSGNTIYF. For the CDR3, the DNA is TGCGCCAGCAGCCCTATAAGCTCTGGAAACACCATATATTTT.

CDR3 nucleotides: TGTGCCATCGAGGACAGCTCGAACACTGAAGCTTTCTTT. Amino acids: CAIEDSSNTEAFF. This chain uses TRBV10-3 with TRBJ1-1, with D maybe TRBD1 (6 bases). CDR3 length equals 13 residues. Trimming stripped 8 bases from V and 1 base from J, with 11 bases between. Germline CDR1 and CDR2: ENHRY and SYGVKD.

This chain connects TRBV7-8 to TRBJ2-7; TRBD2 matches 8 bases. The germline gives CDR1 SGHVS, CDR2 FQNEAQ. Losses at the gene ends were 1 base for V and 0 bases for J; bases not matched to a gene: 14. There are 19 residues in the CDR3. DNA of the CDR3: TGTGCCAGCAGCTTAGTGAGACGATCGAGACTAGCGAACTCCTACGAGCAGTACTTC. Its translation: CASSLVRRSRLANSYEQYF.

The rearrangement links TRBV7-9 to TRBJ1-1, with a possible D match to TRBD1 (6 bases). This CDR3 contains 14 residues. V lost 7 bases, J lost 3 bases, and 15 bases lay in between. CDR1 is SEHNR and CDR2 is FQNEAQ in the germline V gene (reference sequence). The CDR3 coding sequence is TGTGCCAGCACCCAGGGGAGGGAAGACACTGAAGCTTTCTTT. Its translation: CASTQGREDTEAFF.